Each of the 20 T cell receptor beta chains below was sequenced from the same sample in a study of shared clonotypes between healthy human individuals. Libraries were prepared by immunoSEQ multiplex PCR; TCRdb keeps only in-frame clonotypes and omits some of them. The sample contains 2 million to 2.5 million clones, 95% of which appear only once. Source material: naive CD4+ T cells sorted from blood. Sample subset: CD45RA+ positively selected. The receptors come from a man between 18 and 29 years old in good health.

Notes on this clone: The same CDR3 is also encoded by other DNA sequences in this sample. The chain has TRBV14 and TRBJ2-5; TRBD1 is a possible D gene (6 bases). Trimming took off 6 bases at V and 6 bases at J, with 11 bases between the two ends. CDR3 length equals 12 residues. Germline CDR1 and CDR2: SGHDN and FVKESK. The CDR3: CASSRGGQTQYF. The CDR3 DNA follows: TGTGCCAGCAGTAGAGGGGGTCAGACCCAGTACTTC.

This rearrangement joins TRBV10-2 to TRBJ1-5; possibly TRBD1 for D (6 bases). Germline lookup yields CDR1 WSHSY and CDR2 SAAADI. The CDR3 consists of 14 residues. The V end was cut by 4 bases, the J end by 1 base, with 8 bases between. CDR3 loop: CASSGGQSNQPQHF. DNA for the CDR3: TGCGCCAGCAGTGGGGGACAAAGCAATCAGCCCCAGCATTTT.

Written as DNA, the CDR3 is TGTGCCTGGAGTGCTCCCCCTTTTCTTTCCGGCAATGAGCAGTTCTTC. It yields the protein CAWSAPPFLSGNEQFF. The gene calls are TRBV30 and TRBJ2-1; D remains unclear. The germline gives CDR1 GTSNPN, CDR2 SVGIG (reference sequence). V shed 1 base and J shed 6 bases, with 19 bases lying between them. The CDR3 has 16 amino acids. The variable domain in full, with the rest retrieved from reference TRBV30 and TRBJ2-1, is SQTIHQWPATLVQPVGSPLSLECTVEGTSNPNLYWYRQAAGRGLQLLFYSVGIGQISSEVPQNLSASRPQDRQFILSSKKLLLSDSGFYLCAWSAPPFLSGNEQFFGPGTRLTVL.

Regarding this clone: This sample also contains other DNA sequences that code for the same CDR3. Here the CDR3 reads CASSPQNTDTQYF. The CDR3 region has the DNA TGTGCCAGCTCACCGCAGAACACAGATACGCAGTATTTT. This chain uses TRBV18 with TRBJ2-3; D unclear. Trimming removed 3 bases at V and 2 bases at J, with 6 bases between. CDR1 KGHSH and CDR2 LQKENI come from the germline V gene. The CDR3 sequence is 13 residues long.

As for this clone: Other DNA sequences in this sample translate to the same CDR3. The CDR3 loop is CASSLPGALETQYF. CDR3 coding DNA: TGCGCCAGCAGCTTGCCGGGGGCGCTTGAGACCCAGTACTTC. The V gene is TRBV5-1, the J gene TRBJ2-5; D might be TRBD1 or TRBD2, each matching 6 bases. This CDR3 is 14 amino acids long. Germline CDR1 and CDR2: SGHRS and YFSETQ. V was clipped by 1 base and J by 5 bases, with 12 bases between them.

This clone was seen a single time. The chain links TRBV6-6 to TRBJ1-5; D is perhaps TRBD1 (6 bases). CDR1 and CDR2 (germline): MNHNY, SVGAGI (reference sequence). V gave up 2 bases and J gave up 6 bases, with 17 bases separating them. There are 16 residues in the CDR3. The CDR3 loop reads CASSYLGHKVGQPQHF. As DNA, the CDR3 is TGTGCCAGCAGTTACCTGGGACATAAGGTGGGTCAGCCCCAGCATTTT.

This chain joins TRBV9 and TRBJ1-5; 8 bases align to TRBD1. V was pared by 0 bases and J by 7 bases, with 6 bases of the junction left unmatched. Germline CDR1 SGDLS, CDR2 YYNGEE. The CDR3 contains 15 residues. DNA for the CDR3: TGTGCCAGCAGCGTAGGTGCAGGGGGCGGACAGCCCCAGCATTTT. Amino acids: CASSVGAGGGQPQHF.

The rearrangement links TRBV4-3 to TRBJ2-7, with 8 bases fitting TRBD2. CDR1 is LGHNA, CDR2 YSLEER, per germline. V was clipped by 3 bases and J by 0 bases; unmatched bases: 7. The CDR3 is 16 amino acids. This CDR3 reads CASSQGTSGTSYEQYF. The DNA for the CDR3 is TGCGCCAGCAGCCAGGGTACTAGCGGCACCTCCTACGAGCAGTACTTC.

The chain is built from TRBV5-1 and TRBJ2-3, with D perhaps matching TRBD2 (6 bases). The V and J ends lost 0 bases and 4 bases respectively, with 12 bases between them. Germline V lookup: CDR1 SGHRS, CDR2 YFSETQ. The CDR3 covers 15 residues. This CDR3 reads CASSLAWRGPDTQYF. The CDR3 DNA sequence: TGCGCCAGCAGCTTGGCGTGGAGGGGACCAGATACGCAGTATTTT.

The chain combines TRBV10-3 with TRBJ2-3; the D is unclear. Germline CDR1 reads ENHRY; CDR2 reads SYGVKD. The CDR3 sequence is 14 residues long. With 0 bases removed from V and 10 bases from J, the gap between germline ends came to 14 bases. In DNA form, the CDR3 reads TGTGCCATCAGTGAGTCGAAAGCAGGAGACGCGCAGTATTTT. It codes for CAISESKAGDAQYF.

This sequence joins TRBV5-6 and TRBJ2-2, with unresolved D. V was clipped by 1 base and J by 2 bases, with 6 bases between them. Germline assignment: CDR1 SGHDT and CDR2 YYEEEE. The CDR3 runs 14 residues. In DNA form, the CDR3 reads TGTGCCAGCAGCTTGCTCCCAAACACCGGGGAGCTGTTTTTT. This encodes CASSLLPNTGELFF.

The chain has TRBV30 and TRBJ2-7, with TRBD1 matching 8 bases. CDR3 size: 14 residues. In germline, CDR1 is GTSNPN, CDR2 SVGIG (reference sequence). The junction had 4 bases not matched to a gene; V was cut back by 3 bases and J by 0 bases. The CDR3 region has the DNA TGTGCCTGGAGACGGACAGGGAACTCCTACGAGCAGTACTTC. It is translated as CAWRRTGNSYEQYF.

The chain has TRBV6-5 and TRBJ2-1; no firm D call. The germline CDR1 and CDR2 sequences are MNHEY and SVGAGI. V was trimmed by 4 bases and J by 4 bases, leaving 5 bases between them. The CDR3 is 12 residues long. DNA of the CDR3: TGTGCCAGCAGTTCTACTTACAATGAGCAGTTCTTC. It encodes CASSSTYNEQFF.

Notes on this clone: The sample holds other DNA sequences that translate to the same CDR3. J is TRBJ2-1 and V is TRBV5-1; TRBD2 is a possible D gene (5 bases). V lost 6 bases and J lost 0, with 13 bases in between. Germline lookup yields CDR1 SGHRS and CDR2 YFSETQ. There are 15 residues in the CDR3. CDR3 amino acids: CASTREGSSYNEQFF. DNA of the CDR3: TGCGCCAGCACCCGAGAGGGAAGCTCCTACAATGAGCAGTTCTTC.

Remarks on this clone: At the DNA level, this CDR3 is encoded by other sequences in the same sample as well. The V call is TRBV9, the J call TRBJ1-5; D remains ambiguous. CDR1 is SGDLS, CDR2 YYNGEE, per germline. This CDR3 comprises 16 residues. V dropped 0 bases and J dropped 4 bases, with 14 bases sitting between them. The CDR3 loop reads CASSVGEGGRNQPQHF. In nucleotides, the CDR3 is TGTGCCAGCAGCGTAGGGGAGGGAGGGAGAAATCAGCCCCAGCATTTT.

CDR3 residues: CASSYGTSGNTIYF. DNA of the CDR3: TGTGCCAGCAGCTACGGGACGTCCGGAAACACCATATATTTT. This chain links TRBV28 with TRBJ1-3; D perhaps matches TRBD1 (5 bases). CDR1 MDHEN and CDR2 SYDVKM come from the germline V gene. Trimming cost V 6 bases and J 4 bases, with 13 bases left between them. The CDR3 has 14 amino acids.

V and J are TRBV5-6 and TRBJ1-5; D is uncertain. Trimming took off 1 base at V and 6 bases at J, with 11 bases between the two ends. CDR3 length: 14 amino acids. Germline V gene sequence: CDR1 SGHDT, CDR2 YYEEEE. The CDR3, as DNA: TGTGCCAGCAGCTTGATGGGGTTTGTTCAGCCCCAGCATTTT. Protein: CASSLMGFVQPQHF. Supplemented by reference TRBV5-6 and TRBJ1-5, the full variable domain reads DAGVTQSPTHLIKTRGQQVTLRCSPKSGHDTVSWYQQALGQGPQFIFQYYEEEERQRGNFPDRFSGHQFPNYSSELNVNALLLGDSALYLCASSLMGFVQPQHFGDGTRLSIL.

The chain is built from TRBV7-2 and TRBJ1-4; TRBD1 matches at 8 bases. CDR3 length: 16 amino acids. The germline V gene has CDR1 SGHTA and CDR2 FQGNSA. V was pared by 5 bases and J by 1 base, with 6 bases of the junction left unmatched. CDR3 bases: TGTGCCAGCAGCCCCGGACAGGGCTTAACTAATGAAAAACTGTTTTTT. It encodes CASSPGQGLTNEKLFF.

The CDR3 is CASRAPSGRSVNEQFF. In DNA form, the CDR3 reads TGTGCCAGCAGAGCGCCTAGCGGGAGAAGTGTTAATGAGCAGTTCTTC. The chain is built from TRBV2 and TRBJ2-1, with 10 bases aligning to TRBD2. The CDR3 is made up of 16 amino acids. J was trimmed by 7 bases and V by 6 bases; bases with no gene match: 12. Germline loops: CDR1 SNHLY, CDR2 FYNNEI.

In nucleotides, the CDR3 is TGTGCCAGCAGCTCCCCTAGCGGCCAAGAGACCCAGTACTTC. This gives the protein CASSSPSGQETQYF. The chain employs TRBV7-2 and TRBJ2-5; 7 bases agree with TRBD2. Germline loops: CDR1 SGHTA, CDR2 FQGNSA. The CDR3 sequence is 14 residues long. Trimming cost V 4 bases and J 1 base; bases outside gene matches: 3.